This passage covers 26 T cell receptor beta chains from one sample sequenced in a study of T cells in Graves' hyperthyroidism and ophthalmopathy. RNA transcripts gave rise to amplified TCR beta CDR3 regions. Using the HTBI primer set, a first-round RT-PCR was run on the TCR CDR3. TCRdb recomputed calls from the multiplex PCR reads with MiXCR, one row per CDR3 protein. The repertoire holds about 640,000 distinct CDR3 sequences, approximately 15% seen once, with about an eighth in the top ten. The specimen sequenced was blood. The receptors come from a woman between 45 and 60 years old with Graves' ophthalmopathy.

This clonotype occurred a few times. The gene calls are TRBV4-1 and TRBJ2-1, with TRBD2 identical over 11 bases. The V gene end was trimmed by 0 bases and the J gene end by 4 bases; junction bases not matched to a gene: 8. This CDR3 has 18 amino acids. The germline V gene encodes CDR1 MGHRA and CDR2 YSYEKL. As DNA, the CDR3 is TGCGCCAGCAGCCAAGACTTCGAAACTAGCGGGAGATACAATGAGCAGTTCTTC. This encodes CASSQDFETSGRYNEQFF.

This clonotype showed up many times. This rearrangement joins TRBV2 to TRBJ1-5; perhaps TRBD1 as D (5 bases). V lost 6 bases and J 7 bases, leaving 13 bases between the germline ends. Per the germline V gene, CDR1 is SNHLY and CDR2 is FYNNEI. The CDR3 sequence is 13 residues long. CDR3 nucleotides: TGTGCCAGCAGGGGGCCAGGGCCGCAGCCCCAGCATTTT. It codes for CASRGPGPQPQHF.

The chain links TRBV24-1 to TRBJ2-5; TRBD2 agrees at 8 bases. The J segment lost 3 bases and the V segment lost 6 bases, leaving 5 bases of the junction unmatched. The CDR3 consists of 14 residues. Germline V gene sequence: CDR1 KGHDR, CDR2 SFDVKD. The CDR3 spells CATSRPGGKETQYF. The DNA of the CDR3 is TGTGCCACCAGTCGTCCGGGAGGGAAAGAGACCCAGTACTTC.

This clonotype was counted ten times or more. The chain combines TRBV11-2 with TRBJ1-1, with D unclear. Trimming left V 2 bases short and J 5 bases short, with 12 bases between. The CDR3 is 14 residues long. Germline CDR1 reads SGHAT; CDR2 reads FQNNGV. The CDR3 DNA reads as TGTGCCAGCAGCTTACCCCTGCTGAGGACTGAAGCTTTCTTT. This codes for CASSLPLLRTEAFF.

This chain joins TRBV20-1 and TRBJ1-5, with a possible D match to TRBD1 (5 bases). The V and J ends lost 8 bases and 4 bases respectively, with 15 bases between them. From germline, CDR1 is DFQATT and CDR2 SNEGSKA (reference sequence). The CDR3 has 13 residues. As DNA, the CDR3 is TGCAGTACCCGGGAAGGGGCGAATCAGCCCCAGCATTTT. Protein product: CSTREGANQPQHF.

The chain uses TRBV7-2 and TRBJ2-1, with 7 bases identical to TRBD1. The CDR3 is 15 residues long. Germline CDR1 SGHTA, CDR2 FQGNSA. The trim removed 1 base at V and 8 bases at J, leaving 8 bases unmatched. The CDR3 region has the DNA TGTGCCAGCAGCTTAGTAAGGGGGCAGTCCTATGAGCAGTTCTTC. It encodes CASSLVRGQSYEQFF. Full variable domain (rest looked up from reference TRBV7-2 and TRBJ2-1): GAGVSQSPSNKVTEKGKDVELRCDPISGHTALYWYRQSLGQGLEFLIYFQGNSAPDKSGLPSDRFSAERTGGSVSTLTIQRTQQEDSAVYLCASSLVRGQSYEQFFGPGTRLTVL.

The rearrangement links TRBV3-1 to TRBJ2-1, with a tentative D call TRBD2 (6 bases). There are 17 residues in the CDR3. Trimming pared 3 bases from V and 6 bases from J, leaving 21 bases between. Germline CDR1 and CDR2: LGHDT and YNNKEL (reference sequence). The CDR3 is CASSQALGGSILNEQFF. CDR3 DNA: TGTGCCAGCAGCCAGGCATTAGGAGGGAGTATTCTCAATGAGCAGTTCTTC.

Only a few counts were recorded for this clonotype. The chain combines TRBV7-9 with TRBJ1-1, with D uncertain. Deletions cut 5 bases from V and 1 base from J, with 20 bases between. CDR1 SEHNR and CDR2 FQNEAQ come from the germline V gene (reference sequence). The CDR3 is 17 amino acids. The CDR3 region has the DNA TGTGCCAGCAGCCAACTTATTCTACTGAAAGAGAACACTGAAGCTTTCTTT. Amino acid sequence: CASSQLILLKENTEAFF.

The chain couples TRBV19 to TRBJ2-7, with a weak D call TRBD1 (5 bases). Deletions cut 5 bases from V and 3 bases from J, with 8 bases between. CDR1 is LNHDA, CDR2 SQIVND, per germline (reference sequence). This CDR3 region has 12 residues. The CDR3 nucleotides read TGTGCCAGTAGTGGGGCCAGCTACGAGCAGTACTTC. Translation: CASSGASYEQYF.

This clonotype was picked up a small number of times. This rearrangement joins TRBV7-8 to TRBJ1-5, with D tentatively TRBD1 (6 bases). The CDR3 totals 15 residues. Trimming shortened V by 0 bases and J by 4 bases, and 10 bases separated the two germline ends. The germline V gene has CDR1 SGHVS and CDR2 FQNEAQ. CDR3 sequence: CASSLAEGGNQPQHF. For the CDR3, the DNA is TGTGCCAGCAGCTTAGCTGAGGGGGGTAATCAGCCCCAGCATTTT.

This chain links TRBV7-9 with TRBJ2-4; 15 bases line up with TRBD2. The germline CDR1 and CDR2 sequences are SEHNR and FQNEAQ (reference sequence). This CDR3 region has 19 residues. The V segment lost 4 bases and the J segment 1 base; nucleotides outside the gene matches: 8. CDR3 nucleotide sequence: TGTGCCAGCAGCTCCGGACTAGCGGGAGGGCCAACGGCCAAAAACATTCAGTACTTC. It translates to CASSSGLAGGPTAKNIQYF. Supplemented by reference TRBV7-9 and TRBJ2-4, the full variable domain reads DTGVSQNPRHKITKRGQNVTFRCDPISEHNRLYWYRQTLGQGPEFLTYFQNEAQLEKSRLLSDRFSAERPKGSFSTLEIQRTEQGDSAMYLCASSSGLAGGPTAKNIQYFGAGTRLSVL.

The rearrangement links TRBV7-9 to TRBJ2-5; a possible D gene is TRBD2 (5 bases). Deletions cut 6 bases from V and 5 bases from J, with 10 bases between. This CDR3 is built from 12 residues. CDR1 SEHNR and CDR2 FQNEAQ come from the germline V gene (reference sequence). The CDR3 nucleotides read TGTGCCAGCAGTTCCGGGATGGAGACCCAGTACTTC. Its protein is CASSSGMETQYF.

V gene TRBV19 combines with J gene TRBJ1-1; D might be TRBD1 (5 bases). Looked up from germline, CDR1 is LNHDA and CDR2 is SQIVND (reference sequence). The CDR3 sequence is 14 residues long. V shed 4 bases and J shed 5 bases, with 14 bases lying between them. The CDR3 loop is CASSRAGTGTEAFF. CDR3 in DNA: TGTGCCAGTAGTAGGGCGGGGACGGGAACTGAAGCTTTCTTT. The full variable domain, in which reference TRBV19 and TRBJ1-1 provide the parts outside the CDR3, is DGGITQSPKYLFRKEGQNVTLSCEQNLNHDAMYWYRQDPGQGLRLIYYSQIVNDFQKGDIAEGYSVSREKKESFPLTVTSAQKNPTAFYLCASSRAGTGTEAFFGQGTRLTVV.

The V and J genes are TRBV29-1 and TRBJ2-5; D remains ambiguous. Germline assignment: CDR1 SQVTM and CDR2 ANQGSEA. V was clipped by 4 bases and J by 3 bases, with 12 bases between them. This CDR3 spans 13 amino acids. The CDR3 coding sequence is TGCAGCGTTGCTTTATTGGCTAAAGAGACCCAGTACTTC. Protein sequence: CSVALLAKETQYF.

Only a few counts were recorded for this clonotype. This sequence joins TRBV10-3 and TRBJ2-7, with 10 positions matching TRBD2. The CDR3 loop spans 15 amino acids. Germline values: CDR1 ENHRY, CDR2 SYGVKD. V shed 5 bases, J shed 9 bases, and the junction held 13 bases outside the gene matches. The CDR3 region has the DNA TGTGCCATCAGTCCCAGCGGGAGGGCTCTCAAAGGGCAGTACTTC. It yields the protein CAISPSGRALKGQYF.

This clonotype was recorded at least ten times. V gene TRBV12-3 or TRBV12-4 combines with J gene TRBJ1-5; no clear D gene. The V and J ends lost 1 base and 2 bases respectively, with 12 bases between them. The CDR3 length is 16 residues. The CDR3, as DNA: TGTGCCAGCAGTTTAGGTGCGAAAGGCGGCAATCAGCCCCAGCATTTT. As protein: CASSLGAKGGNQPQHF.

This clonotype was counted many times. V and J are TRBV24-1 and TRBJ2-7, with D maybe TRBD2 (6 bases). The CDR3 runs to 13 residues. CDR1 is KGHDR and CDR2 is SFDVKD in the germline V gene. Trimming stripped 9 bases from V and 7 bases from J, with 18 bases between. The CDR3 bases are TGTGCCACCTCCGCCGCGGGATCTTTTGAGCAGTACTTC. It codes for CATSAAGSFEQYF.

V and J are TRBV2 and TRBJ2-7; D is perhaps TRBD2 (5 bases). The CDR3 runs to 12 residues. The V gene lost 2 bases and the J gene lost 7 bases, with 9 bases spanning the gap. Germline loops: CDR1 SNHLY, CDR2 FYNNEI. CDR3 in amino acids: CASSEIRGEQYF. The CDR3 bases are TGTGCCAGCAGTGAAATTCGGGGTGAGCAGTACTTC.

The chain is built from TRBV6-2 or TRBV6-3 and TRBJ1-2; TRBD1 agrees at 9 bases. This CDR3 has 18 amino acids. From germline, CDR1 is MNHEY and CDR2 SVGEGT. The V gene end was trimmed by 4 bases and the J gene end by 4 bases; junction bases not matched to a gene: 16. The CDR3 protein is CASSSTGTGILLSYGYTF. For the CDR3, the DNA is TGTGCCAGCAGTTCAACCGGGACAGGGATTTTATTATCCTATGGCTACACCTTC.

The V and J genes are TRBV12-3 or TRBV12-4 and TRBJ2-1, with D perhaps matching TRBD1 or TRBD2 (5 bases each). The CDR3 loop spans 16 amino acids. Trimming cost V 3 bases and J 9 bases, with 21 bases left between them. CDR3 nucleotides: TGTGCCAGCAGTTTTCCCGTTCCGGGACGACACGTTGAGCAGTTCTTC. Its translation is CASSFPVPGRHVEQFF.

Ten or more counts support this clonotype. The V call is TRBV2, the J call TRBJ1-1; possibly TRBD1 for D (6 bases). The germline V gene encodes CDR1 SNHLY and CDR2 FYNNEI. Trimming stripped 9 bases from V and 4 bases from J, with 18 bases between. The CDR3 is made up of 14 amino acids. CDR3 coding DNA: TGTGCCAGTCCCATCGGGGGGCAAAGCACTGAAGCTTTCTTT. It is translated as CASPIGGQSTEAFF.

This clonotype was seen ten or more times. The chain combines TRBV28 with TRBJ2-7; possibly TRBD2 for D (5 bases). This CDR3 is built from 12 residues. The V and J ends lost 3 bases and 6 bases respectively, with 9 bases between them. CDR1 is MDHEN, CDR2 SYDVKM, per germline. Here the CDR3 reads CASSFLRGEQYF. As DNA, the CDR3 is TGTGCCAGCAGTTTTCTTCGGGGCGAGCAGTACTTC.

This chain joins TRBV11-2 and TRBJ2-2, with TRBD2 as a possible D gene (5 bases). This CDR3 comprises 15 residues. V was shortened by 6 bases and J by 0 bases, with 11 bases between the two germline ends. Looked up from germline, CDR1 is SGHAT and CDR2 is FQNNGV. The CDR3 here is CASRDSDANTGELFF. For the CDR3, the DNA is TGTGCCAGCAGGGACTCGGACGCGAACACCGGGGAGCTGTTTTTT.

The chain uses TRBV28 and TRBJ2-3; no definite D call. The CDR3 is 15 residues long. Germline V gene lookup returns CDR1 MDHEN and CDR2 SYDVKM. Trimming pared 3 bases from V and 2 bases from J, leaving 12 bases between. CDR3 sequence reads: CASSFFGGYTDTQYF. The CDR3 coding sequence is TGTGCCAGCAGTTTTTTTGGTGGTTACACAGATACGCAGTATTTT.

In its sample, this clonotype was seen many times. The DNA of the CDR3 is TGCAGTGCTAGCGTTACGACGGCGGGGAAGCAGTACTTC. This gives the protein CSASVTTAGKQYF. The chain employs TRBV20-1 and TRBJ2-7; a weak D match, TRBD2 (6 bases). The germline gives CDR1 DFQATT, CDR2 SNEGSKA (reference sequence). Trimming removed 3 bases from V and 8 bases from J, with 17 bases in between. This CDR3 spans 13 amino acids.

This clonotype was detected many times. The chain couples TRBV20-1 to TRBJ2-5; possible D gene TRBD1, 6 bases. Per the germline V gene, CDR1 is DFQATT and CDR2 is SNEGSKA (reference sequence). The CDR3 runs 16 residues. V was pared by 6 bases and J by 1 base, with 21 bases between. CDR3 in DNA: TGCAGTGCCAGATCCTATCCGGGACACATCCAAGAGACCCAGTACTTC. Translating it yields CSARSYPGHIQETQYF.